These 3 T cell receptor beta chains originate from one sample sequenced in a study of identical twins. One entry per CDR3 protein, called by TCRdb with MiXCR from the 5' RACE reads. The data hold under 250,000 distinct CDR3 sequences, with 6% to 8% observed a single time. These records were also assigned to another study, of yellow fever vaccine responses in identical twins.

The sample comprised CD8+ T cells sorted from blood. The receptor source for this set is a woman aged 18-29 years in good health.

This clonotype has at least ten counts. The rearrangement joins TRBV12-3 or TRBV12-4 to TRBJ2-5; 11 bases fit TRBD2. The CDR3 runs 15 residues. Trimming removed 7 bases from V and 4 bases from J; junction bases left unmatched: 8. CDR3 nucleotides: TGTGCCAGCACTTCCGCACTAGCGGGAGTAGAGACCCAGTACTTC. It yields the protein CASTSALAGVETQYF.

The rearrangement links TRBV6-1 to TRBJ1-2, with D possibly matching TRBD1 (6 bases). V was trimmed by 6 bases and J by 8 bases, leaving 22 bases between them. This CDR3 is 15 amino acids long. CDR1 and CDR2 (germline): MNHNS, SASEGT. This CDR3 is CASSPRGGQKEGYTF. CDR3 nucleotides: TGTGCCAGCAGCCCCCGGGGGGGCCAAAAGGAGGGCTACACCTTC.

This clonotype was seen ten or more times. V and J are TRBV5-1 and TRBJ1-1; D might be TRBD1 (6 bases). In germline, CDR1 is SGHRS, CDR2 YFSETQ. Trimming left V 5 bases short and J 3 bases short, with 11 bases between. This CDR3 is 13 amino acids long. The CDR3 reads CASRAPGDTEAFF. The CDR3, as DNA: TGCGCCAGCAGGGCTCCAGGGGACACTGAAGCTTTCTTT.